This T cell receptor (beta chain) is from a study of blood T cell repertoires in COVID-19. About the research overall: Specimens from acute and convalescent COVID-19 originated in the United States, Italy and Spain. T cells, B-cell-depleted T cells, or PBMCs provided the cDNA or gDNA that served as material.

Original methodology: Reference gene primer amplification gave nucleated cell count estimates. TCRdb keeps only in-frame clones here, not all; method: immunoSEQ multiplex PCR. For V, J and clone size, that table is used; D and trimming come from the DNA. The table records 280,000 or so clones, roughly 85% of them present only once. After removal of 4 bases from V and 1 base from J, the junction contained 5 bases not matched to a gene. The CDR3 contains 15 residues. The germline CDR1 and CDR2 sequences are MNHEY and SVGEGT. This clonotype was sampled from a human donor in a cohort sampled during active COVID-19. Source material: peripheral blood. The chain links TRBV6-2 or TRBV6-3 to TRBJ2-5, with 8 bases fitting TRBD1. For the CDR3, the DNA is TGTGCCAGCAGTTCGGCCGGGACAGGCCAAGAGACCCAGTACTTC. This encodes CASSSAGTGQETQYF.